This T cell receptor (beta chain) was recorded in a study of beta chain features in type 1 diabetes (dated by TCRdb to 2016 to 2018). About the study as a whole: No differences in mean age, gender distribution, total cell number or subset yield were found between patients and healthy donors. A total of 90 million to 140 million sorted cells were examined across all samples, and RNA yield correlated strongly with the number of cells per subset. In the study, recently diagnosed type 1 diabetes patients and matched healthy donors were compared on the TCRB repertoires of their sorted circulating CD4+ T cell subsets. Regulatory and stem cell-like memory subsets were obtained from only 8 patients and about 8 healthy donors, while naive and central memory subsets were obtained from all 30 or so donors.

V loses 5 bases, J loses 0 bases, and the germline ends lie 2 bases apart. The CDR3 contains 12 residues, cysteine and phenylalanine counted. The retained sequence is limited to the CDR3, 36 bases, with the frame set at the first base. According to the germline V gene (reference sequence), CDR1 reads SEHNR and CDR2 reads FQNEAQ. Note on this clone: What this receptor recognizes is not known. Qualities for individual bases were not recorded, and no much larger clone is one base off.

Results the study describes overall, beyond this receptor: Patients with type 1 diabetes made fewer insertions and deleted more nucleotides at VDJ recombination sites, implying thymic rearrangement abnormalities. The naive, central memory and regulatory TCRB repertoires appeared to resemble one another more closely among patients than among healthy donors. Shorter templates might be favored by PCR, yet because patient and control samples were amplified and corrected together, any such skew would affect both groups equally. Because small numbers of individuals were included in the HLA sub-analyses, any influence of HLA type on TCRB rearrangement was left unresolved. Sequencing cDNA rather than genomic DNA could over-represent highly expressing activated cells, although activation and CD3 levels did not differ between groups. A moderate but significant shortening of TCRB CDR3 length was observed in type 1 diabetes patients in all four CD4+ subsets.

The High Capacity cDNA Reverse Transcription Kit was used to reverse transcribe all of the isolated RNA, meaning that expressed TCRB transcripts were what got sequenced. Deep immunoSEQ sequencing was applied to naive, central memory and regulatory T cell samples, giving an average of around 4 million total reads per sample. After sorted cells were lysed in RLT buffer, RNA was extracted with DNase-treated RNeasy Micro or Mini kits, with the choice depending on cell number. To prevent cross-contamination, each cell subset was processed individually, whereas patient and healthy donor samples were processed jointly. The immunoSEQ multiplex PCR was used to amplify TCRB sequences from cDNA, generating 87-bp fragments that spanned the CDR3 region. Sequencing of the amplicons was done on the Illumina HiSeq platform. For the original study's pipeline: Synthetic template baselines were used to correct PCR bias computationally, reads within Hamming distance 2 were collapsed, and singletons that could not be merged were discarded. By aligning reads against IMGT, V, D and J genes, CDR3 length, and insertions or deletions at six rearrangement sites were assigned. Within each subset, clonotype counts were normalized to the number of sorted cells before true diversity and Gini coefficients were calculated with the tcR R package. The overlap coefficient, calculated on TCRB nucleotide sequences, was used to measure repertoire sharing. Imported from immuneACCESS, the table was reduced by TCRdb to in-frame sequences with V and J called. These copies leave out some clones; in studies compared against another copy, an unresolved V gene accounts for under half, and the cause of the remainder is not known. V, J and clone size derive from that table, while D and trimming were established from the DNA sequence. The sample data list more than 95,000 clones, and roughly 17% of these were observed just once. The top ten clones comprise around 2.5% of the sample.

Each donor gave one peripheral blood draw, averaging roughly 100 mL, which was collected into heparinised tubes. Naive, central memory, regulatory and stem cell-like memory CD4+ T cells were sorted on a BD FACSAria II using a panel including CD45RO, CCR7, CD25, CD127, CD95 and CD27. All sorted populations exceeded 98% purity. PBMCs were isolated right away by Lymphoprep density gradient centrifugation and were stained directly, without culture. So that batch effects would be minimized, each experiment stained and sorted samples in pairs, pairing one healthy donor with one patient. The chain employs TRBV7-9 and TRBJ1-3, with the D gene not clear enough to name. The sequence was obtained from a man younger than 35 with type 1 diabetes. The sequenced material came from central memory CD4+ T cells from blood. The sequence in DNA is TGTGCCAGCAGCCCCTCTGGAAACACCATATATTTT. This gives the protein CASSPSGNTIYF.